This TCR beta chain stems from a study of blood T cell repertoires in COVID-19. Study details: Recovered participants had two consecutive negative NP/OP PCR tests, healthcare professional clearance, or symptom resolution.

Trimming cost V 4 bases and J 6 bases; bases outside gene matches: 5. The CDR3 is made up of 14 amino acids. Per germline, CDR1 MNHEY and CDR2 SVGAGI. Individuals aged about 18 to 89 years were recruited from 24 US areas. Using immunoSEQ multiplex PCR, the repertoire was profiled, and TCRdb retains in-frame clones only, with some absent. The sample lists over 200,000 clones, approximately 87% occurring once. The source of this sequence is a woman between 50 and 59 years old in a cohort exposed to, infected with or recovered from COVID-19 (not recorded which). Sequencing was performed on PBMCs or T cells enriched from blood (not recorded which). The V call is TRBV6-5, the J call TRBJ1-4, with 7 bases lining up with TRBD1. CDR3 protein: CASSSTGSDEKLFF. The DNA for the CDR3 is TGTGCCAGCAGTTCGACAGGGTCGGATGAAAAACTGTTTTTT.